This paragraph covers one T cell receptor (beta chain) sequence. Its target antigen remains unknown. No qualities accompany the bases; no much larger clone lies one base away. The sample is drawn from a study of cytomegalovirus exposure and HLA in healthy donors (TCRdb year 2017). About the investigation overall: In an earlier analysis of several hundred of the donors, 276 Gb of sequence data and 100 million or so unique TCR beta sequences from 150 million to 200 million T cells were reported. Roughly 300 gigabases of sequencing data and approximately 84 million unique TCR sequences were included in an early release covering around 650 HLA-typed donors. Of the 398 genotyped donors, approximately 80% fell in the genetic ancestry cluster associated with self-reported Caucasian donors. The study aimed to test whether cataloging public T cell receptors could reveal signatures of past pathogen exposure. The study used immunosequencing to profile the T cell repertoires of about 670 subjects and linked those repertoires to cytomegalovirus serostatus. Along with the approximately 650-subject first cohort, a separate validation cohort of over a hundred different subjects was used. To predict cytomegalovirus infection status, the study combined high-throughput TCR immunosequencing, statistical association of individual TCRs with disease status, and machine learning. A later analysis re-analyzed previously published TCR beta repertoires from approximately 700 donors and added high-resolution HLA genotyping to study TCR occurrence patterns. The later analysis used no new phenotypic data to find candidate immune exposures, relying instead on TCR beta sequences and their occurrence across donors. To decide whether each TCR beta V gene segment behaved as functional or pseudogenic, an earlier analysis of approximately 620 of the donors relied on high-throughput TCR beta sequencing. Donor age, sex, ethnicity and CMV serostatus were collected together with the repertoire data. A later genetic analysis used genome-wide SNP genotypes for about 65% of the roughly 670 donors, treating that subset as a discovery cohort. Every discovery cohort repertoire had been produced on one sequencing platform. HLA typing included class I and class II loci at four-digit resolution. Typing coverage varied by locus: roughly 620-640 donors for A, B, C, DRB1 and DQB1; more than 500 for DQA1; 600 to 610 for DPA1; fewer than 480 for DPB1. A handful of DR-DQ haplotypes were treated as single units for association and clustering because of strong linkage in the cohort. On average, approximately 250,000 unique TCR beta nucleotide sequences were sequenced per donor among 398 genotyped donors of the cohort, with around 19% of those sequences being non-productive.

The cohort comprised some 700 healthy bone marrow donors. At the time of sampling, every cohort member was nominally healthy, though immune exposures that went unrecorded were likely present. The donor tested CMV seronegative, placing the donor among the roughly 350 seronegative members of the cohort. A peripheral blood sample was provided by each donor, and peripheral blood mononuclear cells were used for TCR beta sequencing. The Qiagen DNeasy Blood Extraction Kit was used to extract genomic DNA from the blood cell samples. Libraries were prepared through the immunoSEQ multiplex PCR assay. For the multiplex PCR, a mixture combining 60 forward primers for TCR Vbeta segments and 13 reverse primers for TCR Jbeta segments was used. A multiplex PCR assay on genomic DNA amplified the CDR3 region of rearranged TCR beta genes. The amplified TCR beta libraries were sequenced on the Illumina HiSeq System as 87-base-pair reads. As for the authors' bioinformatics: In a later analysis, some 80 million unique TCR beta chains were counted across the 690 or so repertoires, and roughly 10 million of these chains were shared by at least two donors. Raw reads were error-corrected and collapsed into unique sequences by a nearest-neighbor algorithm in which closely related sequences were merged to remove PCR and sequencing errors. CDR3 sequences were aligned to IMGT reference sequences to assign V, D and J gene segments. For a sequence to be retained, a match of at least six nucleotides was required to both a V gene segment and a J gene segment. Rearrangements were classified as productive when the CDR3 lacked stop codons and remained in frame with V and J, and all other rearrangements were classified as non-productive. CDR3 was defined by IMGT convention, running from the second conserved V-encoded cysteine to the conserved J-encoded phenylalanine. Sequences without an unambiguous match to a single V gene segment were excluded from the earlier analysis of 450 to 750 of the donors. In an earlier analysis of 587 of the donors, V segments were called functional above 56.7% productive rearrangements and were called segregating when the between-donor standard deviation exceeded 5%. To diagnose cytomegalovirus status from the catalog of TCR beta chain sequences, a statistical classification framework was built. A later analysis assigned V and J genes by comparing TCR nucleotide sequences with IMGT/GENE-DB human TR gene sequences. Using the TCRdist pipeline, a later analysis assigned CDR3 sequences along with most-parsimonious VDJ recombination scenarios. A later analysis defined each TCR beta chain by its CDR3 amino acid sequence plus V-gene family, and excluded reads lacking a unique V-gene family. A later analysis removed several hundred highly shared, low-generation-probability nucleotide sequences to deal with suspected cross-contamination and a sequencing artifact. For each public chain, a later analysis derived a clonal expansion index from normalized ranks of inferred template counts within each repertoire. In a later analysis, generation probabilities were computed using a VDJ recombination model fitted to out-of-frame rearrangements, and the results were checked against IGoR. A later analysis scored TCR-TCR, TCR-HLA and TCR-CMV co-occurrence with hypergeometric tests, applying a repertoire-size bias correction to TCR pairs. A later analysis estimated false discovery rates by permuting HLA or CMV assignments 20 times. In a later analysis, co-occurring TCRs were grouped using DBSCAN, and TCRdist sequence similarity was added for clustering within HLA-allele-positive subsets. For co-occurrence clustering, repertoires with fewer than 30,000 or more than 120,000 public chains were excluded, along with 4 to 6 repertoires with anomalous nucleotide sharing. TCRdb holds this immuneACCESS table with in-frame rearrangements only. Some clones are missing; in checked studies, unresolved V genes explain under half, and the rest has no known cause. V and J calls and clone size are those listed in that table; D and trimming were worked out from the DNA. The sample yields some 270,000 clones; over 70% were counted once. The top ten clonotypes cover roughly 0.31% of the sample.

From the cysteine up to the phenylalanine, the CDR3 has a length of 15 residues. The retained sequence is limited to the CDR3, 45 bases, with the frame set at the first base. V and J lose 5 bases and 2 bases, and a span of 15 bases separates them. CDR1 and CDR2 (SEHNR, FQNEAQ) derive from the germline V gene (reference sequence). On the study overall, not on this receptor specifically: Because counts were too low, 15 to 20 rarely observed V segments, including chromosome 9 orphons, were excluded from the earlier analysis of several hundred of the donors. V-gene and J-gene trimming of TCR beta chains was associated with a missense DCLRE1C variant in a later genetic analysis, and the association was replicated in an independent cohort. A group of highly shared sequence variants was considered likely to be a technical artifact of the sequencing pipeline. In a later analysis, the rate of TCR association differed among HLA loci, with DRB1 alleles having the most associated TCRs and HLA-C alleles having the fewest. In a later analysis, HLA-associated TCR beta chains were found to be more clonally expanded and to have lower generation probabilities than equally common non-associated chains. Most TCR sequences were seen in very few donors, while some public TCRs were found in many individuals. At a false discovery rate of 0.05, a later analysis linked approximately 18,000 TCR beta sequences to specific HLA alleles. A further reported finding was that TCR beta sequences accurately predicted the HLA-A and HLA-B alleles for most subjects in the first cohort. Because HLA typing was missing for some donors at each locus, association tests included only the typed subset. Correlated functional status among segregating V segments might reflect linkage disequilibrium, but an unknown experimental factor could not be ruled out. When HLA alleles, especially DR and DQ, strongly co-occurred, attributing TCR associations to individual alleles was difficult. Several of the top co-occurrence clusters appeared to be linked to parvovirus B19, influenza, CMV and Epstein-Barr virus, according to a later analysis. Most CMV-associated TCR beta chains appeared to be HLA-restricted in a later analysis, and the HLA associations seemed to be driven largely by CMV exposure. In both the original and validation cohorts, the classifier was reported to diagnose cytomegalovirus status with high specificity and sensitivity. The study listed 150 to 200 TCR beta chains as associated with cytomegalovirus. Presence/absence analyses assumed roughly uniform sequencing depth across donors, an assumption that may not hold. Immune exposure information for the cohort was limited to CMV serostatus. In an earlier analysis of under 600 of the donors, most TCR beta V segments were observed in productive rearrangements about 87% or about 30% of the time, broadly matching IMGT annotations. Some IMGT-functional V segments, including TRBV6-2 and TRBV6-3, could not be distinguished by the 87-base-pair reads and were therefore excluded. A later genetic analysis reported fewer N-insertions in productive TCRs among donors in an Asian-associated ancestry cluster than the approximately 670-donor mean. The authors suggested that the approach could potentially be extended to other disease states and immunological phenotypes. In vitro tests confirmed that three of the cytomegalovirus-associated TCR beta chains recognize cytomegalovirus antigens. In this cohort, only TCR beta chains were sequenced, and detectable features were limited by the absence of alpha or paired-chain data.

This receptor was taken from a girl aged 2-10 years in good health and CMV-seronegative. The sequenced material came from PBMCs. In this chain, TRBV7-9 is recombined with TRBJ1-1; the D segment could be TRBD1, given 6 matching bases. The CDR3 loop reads CASSKDSGTNTEAFF. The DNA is TGTGCCAGCAGCAAGGACTCCGGGACAAACACTGAAGCTTTCTTT.